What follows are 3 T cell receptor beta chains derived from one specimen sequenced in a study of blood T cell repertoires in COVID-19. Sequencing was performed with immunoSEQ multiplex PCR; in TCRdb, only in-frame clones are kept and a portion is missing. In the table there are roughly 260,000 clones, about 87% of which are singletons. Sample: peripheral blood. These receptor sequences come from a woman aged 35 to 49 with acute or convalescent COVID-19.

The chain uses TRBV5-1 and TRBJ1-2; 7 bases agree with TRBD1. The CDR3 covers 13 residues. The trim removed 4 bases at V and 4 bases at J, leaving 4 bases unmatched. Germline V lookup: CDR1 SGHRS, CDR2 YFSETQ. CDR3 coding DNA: TGCGCCAGCAGCGGAACAGGGGTCTATGGCTACACCTTC. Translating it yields CASSGTGVYGYTF.

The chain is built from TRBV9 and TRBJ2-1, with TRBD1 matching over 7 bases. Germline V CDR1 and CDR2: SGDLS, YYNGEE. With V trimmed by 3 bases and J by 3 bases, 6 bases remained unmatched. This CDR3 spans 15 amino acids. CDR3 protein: CASSEPGQLYNEQFF. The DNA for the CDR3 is TGTGCCAGCAGCGAACCGGGACAGCTCTACAATGAGCAGTTCTTC.

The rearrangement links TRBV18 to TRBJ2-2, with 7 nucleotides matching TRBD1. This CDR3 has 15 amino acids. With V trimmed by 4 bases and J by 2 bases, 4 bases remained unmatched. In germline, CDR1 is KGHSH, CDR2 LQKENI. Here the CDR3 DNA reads TGTGCCAGCTCACTGACAGGGCGAAACACCGGGGAGCTGTTTTTT. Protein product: CASSLTGRNTGELFF. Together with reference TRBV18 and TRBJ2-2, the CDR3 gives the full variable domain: NAGVMQNPRHLVRRRGQEARLRCSPMKGHSHVYWYRQLPEEGLKFMVYLQKENIIDESGMPKERFSAEFPKEGPSILRIQQVVRGDSAAYFCASSLTGRNTGELFFGEGSRLTVL.